The T cell receptor beta chain described here comes from a study of CD8+ T cells in alopecia areata (dated 2018 in TCRdb). Background on the whole study: Skin from C3H/HeJ donors with spontaneous alopecia (roughly 6-13 months old) was grafted onto female C3H/HeJ recipients that were about 6-10 weeks old. In both human patients and the C3H/HeJ mouse model, the study applied high-throughput TCRbeta sequencing to look at T cell clonal expansion in alopecia areata. On the human side, TCRbeta sequencing was run on scalp tissue and on sorted CD4+ and CD8+ peripheral blood T cells from healthy controls and from alopecia areata patients with either patchy or totalis/universalis disease. Scalp clonality was compared among normal scalp (n=4), patchy alopecia areata scalp (n=8), and alopecia totalis/universalis scalp (n=8). RNA was extracted with the PAXgene miRNA kit for fixed scalp, the miRNeasy kit for PBMCs, and the RNeasy kit for mouse skin. immunoSEQ multiplex PCR using 35 Vbeta forward primers and 13 Jbeta reverse primers was used to amplify TCRbeta CDR3 regions.

Cells from mouse cutaneous lymph nodes were pooled, stained for CD4, CD8alpha, NKG2D, NKG2ACE and other markers, and then sorted on a BD Influx. Including cysteine and phenylalanine, the CDR3 has 15 amino acids. The 33 bases shown cover part of the CDR3, and their frame starts at base 1. Taken from the germline V gene (reference sequence), the CDR1 and CDR2 loops are NNHNN and SYGAGS. The trim is 3 bases for V and 0 bases for J, with a gap of 9 bases between the germline ends. The study at large found these results: Unlike mouse skin, which is dominated by gammadelta T cells, normal human skin has resident alphabeta T cells that are also sequenced, and this complicates analysis of the scalp TCR repertoire. Compared with normal scalp, lesional scalp, particularly in alopecia totalis/universalis, had higher clonality and more expanded CD8+ clones, which suggests antigenic drive. Shared TCR sequences between patients were less evident than in mice, which may be partly attributable to HLA diversity in the patient population.

The library relied on the immunoSEQ multiplex PCR assay. For TCR sequencing, RNA was extracted from every sample and reverse transcribed into cDNA to serve as template. SuperScript III was used to make first-strand cDNA, primed with a 2:1 mix of oligo-dT and random hexamers. Amplification bias was assessed with a synthetic immune receptor repertoire, and residual bias was removed computationally. Sequencing of the libraries was done on Illumina HiSeq using 60 bp reads that spanned the CDR3 and were read from J toward V. The published analysis was carried out like this. Raw reads were preprocessed to remove errors, and CDR3 was defined by IMGT conventions from the conserved cysteine to phenylalanine. Clonality was computed by normalizing Shannon entropy by log2 of the number of productive unique TCRs and subtracting the result from 1. Whether scalp clones were CD4 or CD8 was inferred by matching scalp TCRbeta sequences against CD4 and CD8 repertoires sorted from blood. The table comes from immuneACCESS by way of TCRdb, which keeps in-frame sequences with V and J called. Part of the clones is missing from these tables; in studies checked, under half for an unresolved V gene and the rest for unknown reasons. From that table come the V and J calls and clone size; the DNA was used to work out D and trimming. This sample has around 300,000 clones, none of them a singleton. In total, the top ten clones hold more than 0.95% of the sample.

A word on this clone: Its antigen specificity is not known. The gene nomenclature and germline references here are murine. The read ends 4 residues early relative to the CDR3; the germline J gene fills the gap.

The clonotype comes from a C3H/HeJ mouse with alopecia areata. This mouse strain carries MHC haplotype H2-k. The sequence joins TRBV13-2 to TRBJ2-2; the D gene is perhaps TRBD1, from 5 matching bases. Input material: CD4+ T cells sorted from a lymph node. CDR3 protein: CASGGRTSNTGQLYF. CDR3 bases read: TGTGCCAGCGGTGGTCGGACATCAAACACCGGG.